The sequence of this T cell receptor (beta chain) was determined in a study of shared clonotypes between healthy human individuals. CDR1 and CDR2 (germline): LNHNV, YYDKDF (reference sequence). The CDR3 runs 12 residues. V was clipped by 1 base and J by 3 bases, with 3 bases between them. For every subset, genomic DNA was evenly distributed across several immunoSEQ plates. The data were produced by immunoSEQ multiplex PCR, yet TCRdb's version contains in-frame clones alone and is incomplete. This sample has 2 million to 2.5 million clones; around 92% occur once, and the top ten carry more than 0.35%.

The receptor was isolated from a man younger than 35 in good health. Some clones in this sample may be carry-over from other donors' samples. The source material was naive CD4+ T cells from PBMCs. Subset described: CD45RA+ positively selected. The gene calls are TRBV15 and TRBJ1-2, with D unclear. CDR3 sequence: CATSRGDYGYTF. The CDR3 coding sequence is TGTGCCACCAGCAGAGGGGACTATGGCTACACCTTC.